This T cell receptor beta chain was recorded in a study of CD8 T cells in ankylosing spondylitis. TCRdb processed the 5' RACE reads anew with MiXCR; each CDR3 protein has one entry. In the table there are more than 150,000 distinct CDR3 sequences, 15% to 20% of which are singletons. Trimming stripped 2 bases from V and 14 bases from J, with 11 bases between. In germline, CDR1 is ENHRY, CDR2 SYGVKD. The CDR3 sequence is 11 residues long. General study findings and limits: Clones linked to the disease showed a CD8+ phenotype. They occurred at relatively low frequencies in peripheral blood. Blood from ankylosing spondylitis patients appeared to carry a characteristic roughly 8-variant TCR beta motif. It was reported that disease-linked clones were significantly enriched in matched ankylosing spondylitis synovial fluid.

This clonotype was seen at least ten times. The antigen is undetermined. This clonotype originated in a male donor under 30 with ankylosing spondylitis or in good health (not recorded which). The rearrangement links TRBV10-3 to TRBJ2-3; D call uncertain. The specimen was blood, either unsorted or a sorted T cell fraction (not recorded which). CDR3 sequence (DNA): TGTGCCATCAGTGAGGGTAATTGGAGGTATTTT. Its protein is CAISEGNWRYF.